The rows below give T cell receptor beta chains drawn from one sample of a study of T cells in Graves' hyperthyroidism and ophthalmopathy. Each CDR3 protein is one row after TCRdb ran MiXCR on the multiplex PCR reads. This table holds about 590,000 distinct CDR3 sequences, roughly 14% found once. What was sequenced was blood. All receptors derive from a woman aged 25 to 39 with Graves' hyperthyroidism. Each CDR3 is given with its conserved first and last residue. Each record gives: J gene, clone size, D gene, V gene, CDR3 protein, CDR3 DNA. A D gene is named only where the DNA matches it firmly. Only some rows state a clone size, as once, few, many or a class for expanded clones.

j_call: TRBJ1-2
clone_size: many
d_call: NA
v_call: TRBV20-1
cdr3_aa: CSAKTGNYGYTF
cdr3_nt: TGCAGTGCTAAGACAGGCAATTATGGCTACACCTTC

j_call: TRBJ2-7
clone_size: NA
d_call: TRBD2
v_call: TRBV29-1
cdr3_aa: CSVARLAGVDEQYF
cdr3_nt: TGCAGCGTTGCTCGGCTAGCGGGAGTCGACGAGCAGTACTTC

j_call: TRBJ2-3
clone_size: NA
d_call: TRBD1
v_call: TRBV7-9
cdr3_aa: CASNRPGQAVDTQYF
cdr3_nt: TGTGCCAGCAACCGACCGGGACAGGCGGTAGATACGCAGTATTTT

j_call: TRBJ2-1
clone_size: many
d_call: NA
v_call: TRBV11-2
cdr3_aa: CASSQVGQGGDNEQFF
cdr3_nt: TGTGCCAGCAGCCAAGTGGGGCAGGGAGGCGACAATGAGCAGTTCTTC

j_call: TRBJ1-2
clone_size: many
d_call: NA
v_call: TRBV20-1
cdr3_aa: CSATPGLRGYTF
cdr3_nt: TGCAGTGCCACACCAGGGCTTCGTGGCTACACCTTC

j_call: TRBJ2-6
clone_size: few
d_call: TRBD2
v_call: TRBV29-1
cdr3_aa: CSVETSGKSGANVLTF
cdr3_nt: TGCAGCGTTGAGACTAGCGGGAAGTCTGGGGCCAACGTCCTGACTTTC

j_call: TRBJ2-6
clone_size: few
d_call: NA
v_call: TRBV6-1
cdr3_aa: CASMGRTISGANVLTF
cdr3_nt: TGTGCCAGCATGGGACGGACAATCTCTGGGGCCAACGTCCTGACTTTC

j_call: TRBJ2-1
clone_size: many
d_call: NA
v_call: TRBV20-1
cdr3_aa: CSAPGARLGEQFF
cdr3_nt: TGCAGTGCCCCAGGGGCCAGGTTGGGTGAGCAGTTCTTC

j_call: TRBJ1-1
clone_size: many
d_call: NA
v_call: TRBV12-5
cdr3_aa: CASGPTSPEAFF
cdr3_nt: TGTGCTAGTGGGCCGACATCCCCTGAAGCTTTCTTT

j_call: TRBJ2-5
clone_size: many
d_call: NA
v_call: TRBV7-8
cdr3_aa: CASSPRGVRETQYF
cdr3_nt: TGTGCCAGCAGCCCACGTGGGGTTCGGGAGACCCAGTACTTC

j_call: TRBJ2-7
clone_size: few
d_call: TRBD2
v_call: TRBV27
cdr3_aa: CASSLAGDAYEQYF
cdr3_nt: TGTGCCAGCAGTTTAGCGGGAGACGCCTACGAGCAGTACTTC

j_call: TRBJ2-7
clone_size: few
d_call: NA
v_call: TRBV20-1
cdr3_aa: CSAQILGDSAYEQYF
cdr3_nt: TGCAGTGCTCAGATACTAGGGGACTCCGCCTACGAGCAGTACTTC

j_call: TRBJ2-7
clone_size: many
d_call: TRBD1
v_call: TRBV6-1
cdr3_aa: CASSYSDRGGTYEQYF
cdr3_nt: TGTGCCAGCAGTTACAGCGACAGGGGAGGAACATACGAGCAGTACTTC

j_call: TRBJ1-4
clone_size: NA
d_call: NA
v_call: TRBV6-1
cdr3_aa: CASSVHRNEKLFF
cdr3_nt: TGTGCCAGCAGTGTCCACAGGAATGAAAAACTGTTTTTT

j_call: TRBJ2-7
clone_size: many
d_call: TRBD1
v_call: TRBV6-1
cdr3_aa: CASSRDRGLTYEQYF
cdr3_nt: TGTGCCAGCAGCAGAGACAGGGGGCTCACCTACGAGCAGTACTTC

j_call: TRBJ1-2
clone_size: NA
d_call: TRBD1
v_call: TRBV27
cdr3_aa: CASSSSDRGNYGYTF
cdr3_nt: TGTGCCAGCAGTTCATCGGACAGGGGTAACTATGGCTACACCTTC

j_call: TRBJ1-1
clone_size: many
d_call: NA
v_call: TRBV20-1
cdr3_aa: CSARDSGVTEAFF
cdr3_nt: TGCAGTGCTAGAGATTCCGGGGTCACTGAAGCTTTCTTT

j_call: TRBJ2-7
clone_size: NA
d_call: NA
v_call: TRBV30
cdr3_aa: CAWSVRHEQYF
cdr3_nt: TGTGCCTGGAGTGTACGTCACGAGCAGTACTTC

j_call: TRBJ1-1
clone_size: NA
d_call: NA
v_call: TRBV19
cdr3_aa: CASRSRQQMNTEAFF
cdr3_nt: TGTGCCAGTAGGAGTCGACAGCAAATGAACACTGAAGCTTTCTTT

j_call: TRBJ2-7
clone_size: many
d_call: NA
v_call: TRBV20-1
cdr3_aa: CSARLWEAPYEQYF
cdr3_nt: TGCAGTGCTAGATTGTGGGAGGCCCCCTACGAGCAGTACTTC

j_call: TRBJ2-2
clone_size: few
d_call: NA
v_call: TRBV29-1
cdr3_aa: CSVERANTGELFF
cdr3_nt: TGCAGCGTTGAACGGGCCAACACCGGGGAGCTGTTTTTT

j_call: TRBJ2-1
clone_size: many
d_call: TRBD2
v_call: TRBV5-1
cdr3_aa: CASSLGLAFEQFF
cdr3_nt: TGCGCCAGCAGCTTGGGACTAGCATTTGAGCAGTTCTTC

j_call: TRBJ1-1
clone_size: few
d_call: NA
v_call: TRBV9
cdr3_aa: CASSVVGGPNTEAFF
cdr3_nt: TGTGCCAGCAGCGTAGTTGGGGGGCCTAACACTGAAGCTTTCTTT

j_call: TRBJ2-1
clone_size: NA
d_call: TRBD2
v_call: TRBV20-1
cdr3_aa: CSAKTGLAGEYNEQFF
cdr3_nt: TGCAGTGCTAAAACTGGACTAGCGGGAGAGTACAATGAGCAGTTCTTC

j_call: TRBJ1-1
clone_size: many
d_call: NA
v_call: TRBV20-1
cdr3_aa: CNASRQAMNTEAFF
cdr3_nt: TGCAATGCTAGCAGACAGGCGATGAACACTGAAGCTTTCTTT

j_call: TRBJ1-2
clone_size: NA
d_call: NA
v_call: TRBV11-2
cdr3_aa: CASRASGGYTF
cdr3_nt: TGTGCCAGCAGGGCGAGTGGGGGCTACACCTTC

j_call: TRBJ2-1
clone_size: many
d_call: NA
v_call: TRBV12-3/TRBV12-4
cdr3_aa: CASSFSGNAYNEQFF
cdr3_nt: TGTGCCAGCAGTTTTTCGGGGAATGCCTACAATGAGCAGTTCTTC

j_call: TRBJ2-2
clone_size: few
d_call: NA
v_call: TRBV20-1
cdr3_aa: CSAVRGGGELFF
cdr3_nt: TGCAGTGCTGTCAGGGGTGGCGGGGAGCTGTTTTTT

j_call: TRBJ2-7
clone_size: NA
d_call: NA
v_call: TRBV29-1
cdr3_aa: CSVGWTHEQYF
cdr3_nt: TGCAGCGTTGGGTGGACCCACGAGCAGTACTTC

j_call: TRBJ2-3
clone_size: NA
d_call: NA
v_call: TRBV24-1
cdr3_aa: CANRGTPSTDTQYF
cdr3_nt: TGTGCCAACAGAGGGACACCCAGCACAGATACGCAGTATTTT

j_call: TRBJ2-7
clone_size: many
d_call: NA
v_call: TRBV7-9
cdr3_aa: CASSSRVLGERQLHEQYF
cdr3_nt: TGTGCCAGCAGCTCGAGGGTTTTGGGAGAAAGACAGTTGCACGAGCAGTACTTC

j_call: TRBJ1-5
clone_size: few
d_call: TRBD1
v_call: TRBV19
cdr3_aa: CATAGTASNQPQHF
cdr3_nt: TGTGCCACCGCCGGGACAGCTAGCAATCAGCCCCAGCATTTT

j_call: TRBJ1-6
clone_size: few
d_call: NA
v_call: TRBV5-1
cdr3_aa: CASSLEFTSSYNSPLHF
cdr3_nt: TGCGCCAGCAGCTTGGAGTTCACAAGCTCCTATAATTCACCCCTCCACTTT

j_call: TRBJ2-1
clone_size: NA
d_call: NA
v_call: TRBV6-1
cdr3_aa: CASGLVYNEQFF
cdr3_nt: TGTGCCAGTGGGCTAGTTTACAATGAGCAGTTCTTC

j_call: TRBJ2-7
clone_size: many
d_call: NA
v_call: TRBV2
cdr3_aa: CASRALSGQVYEQYF
cdr3_nt: TGTGCCAGCAGGGCCCTCTCGGGACAAGTATACGAGCAGTACTTC

j_call: TRBJ2-3
clone_size: many
d_call: TRBD2
v_call: TRBV11-2
cdr3_aa: CASSSTLAGVESDTQYF
cdr3_nt: TGTGCCAGCAGCTCAACGTTAGCGGGAGTTGAGTCAGATACGCAGTATTTT

j_call: TRBJ1-3
clone_size: NA
d_call: NA
v_call: TRBV11-2
cdr3_aa: CASSSTRTLNTIYF
cdr3_nt: TGTGCCAGCAGCTCGACCCGTACTCTGAACACCATATATTTT

j_call: TRBJ2-3
clone_size: many
d_call: NA
v_call: TRBV24-1
cdr3_aa: CATSNSVGDTQYF
cdr3_nt: TGTGCCACCAGTAACTCGGTGGGAGATACGCAGTATTTT

j_call: TRBJ1-5
clone_size: NA
d_call: NA
v_call: TRBV2
cdr3_aa: CASKQENSNQPQHF
cdr3_nt: TGTGCCAGCAAACAGGAAAATAGCAATCAGCCCCAGCATTTT

j_call: TRBJ1-3
clone_size: few
d_call: NA
v_call: TRBV28
cdr3_aa: CASSFAASGNTIYF
cdr3_nt: TGTGCCAGCAGTTTTGCGGCCTCTGGAAACACCATATATTTT

j_call: TRBJ2-5
clone_size: many
d_call: NA
v_call: TRBV6-1
cdr3_aa: CASSGRQSKETQYF
cdr3_nt: TGTGCCAGCAGTGGAAGACAGAGCAAAGAGACCCAGTACTTC

j_call: TRBJ1-4
clone_size: many
d_call: NA
v_call: TRBV27
cdr3_aa: CASSETGRGEKLFF
cdr3_nt: TGTGCCAGCAGTGAGACAGGCCGCGGGGAAAAACTGTTTTTT

j_call: TRBJ1-1
clone_size: NA
d_call: TRBD1
v_call: TRBV10-3
cdr3_aa: CAISRTGENTEAFF
cdr3_nt: TGTGCCATCAGTCGGACAGGGGAGAACACTGAAGCTTTCTTT

j_call: TRBJ1-5
clone_size: few
d_call: NA
v_call: TRBV10-2
cdr3_aa: CASRTAFQSGGQHF
cdr3_nt: TGCGCCAGCAGGACAGCGTTCCAATCAGGAGGCCAGCATTTT

j_call: TRBJ2-7
clone_size: many
d_call: NA
v_call: TRBV20-1
cdr3_aa: CSASGGTYEQYF
cdr3_nt: TGCAGTGCTAGTGGGGGGACCTACGAGCAGTACTTC

j_call: TRBJ1-4
clone_size: NA
d_call: NA
v_call: TRBV19
cdr3_aa: CASTMGKGNNEKLFF
cdr3_nt: TGTGCCAGTACCATGGGGAAAGGAAATAATGAAAAACTGTTTTTT

j_call: TRBJ2-7
clone_size: NA
d_call: NA
v_call: TRBV2
cdr3_aa: CATSRVGFGIAEQYF
cdr3_nt: TGTGCCACCAGCAGAGTCGGTTTTGGAATCGCCGAGCAGTACTTC

j_call: TRBJ2-5
clone_size: many
d_call: NA
v_call: TRBV4-1
cdr3_aa: CASSQDHPLLAKREETQYF
cdr3_nt: TGCGCCAGCAGCCAAGATCACCCCTTGCTAGCTAAGAGAGAAGAGACCCAGTACTTC

j_call: TRBJ1-3
clone_size: NA
d_call: NA
v_call: TRBV7-9
cdr3_aa: CASSLDVRTNTIYF
cdr3_nt: TGTGCCAGCAGCCTGGACGTAAGGACAAACACCATATATTTT

j_call: TRBJ2-7
clone_size: many
d_call: TRBD2
v_call: TRBV20-1
cdr3_aa: CSARVGSGTFSYEQYF
cdr3_nt: TGCAGTGCTAGAGTGGGTAGCGGGACCTTCTCCTACGAGCAGTACTTC

j_call: TRBJ2-3
clone_size: many
d_call: NA
v_call: TRBV7-2
cdr3_aa: CASSLGISAQVTDTQYF
cdr3_nt: TGTGCCAGCAGCTTAGGAATTAGCGCGCAGGTAACAGATACGCAGTATTTT

j_call: TRBJ2-2
clone_size: NA
d_call: NA
v_call: TRBV12-3/TRBV12-4
cdr3_aa: CASGVITGELFF
cdr3_nt: TGTGCCAGCGGGGTTATAACCGGGGAGCTGTTTTTT

j_call: TRBJ1-1
clone_size: NA
d_call: NA
v_call: TRBV6-4
cdr3_aa: CASRGLMNTEASF
cdr3_nt: TGTGCCAGCAGAGGACTTATGAACACTGAAGCTTCCTTT

j_call: TRBJ2-1
clone_size: NA
d_call: NA
v_call: TRBV15
cdr3_aa: CATSSPTPSSYDEQFF
cdr3_nt: TGTGCCACCAGCTCCCCTACTCCGAGCTCCTACGATGAGCAGTTCTTC

j_call: TRBJ2-1
clone_size: few
d_call: TRBD2
v_call: TRBV28
cdr3_aa: CASTALAGGSYNEQFF
cdr3_nt: TGTGCCAGCACCGCACTAGCGGGAGGGTCCTACAATGAGCAGTTCTTC